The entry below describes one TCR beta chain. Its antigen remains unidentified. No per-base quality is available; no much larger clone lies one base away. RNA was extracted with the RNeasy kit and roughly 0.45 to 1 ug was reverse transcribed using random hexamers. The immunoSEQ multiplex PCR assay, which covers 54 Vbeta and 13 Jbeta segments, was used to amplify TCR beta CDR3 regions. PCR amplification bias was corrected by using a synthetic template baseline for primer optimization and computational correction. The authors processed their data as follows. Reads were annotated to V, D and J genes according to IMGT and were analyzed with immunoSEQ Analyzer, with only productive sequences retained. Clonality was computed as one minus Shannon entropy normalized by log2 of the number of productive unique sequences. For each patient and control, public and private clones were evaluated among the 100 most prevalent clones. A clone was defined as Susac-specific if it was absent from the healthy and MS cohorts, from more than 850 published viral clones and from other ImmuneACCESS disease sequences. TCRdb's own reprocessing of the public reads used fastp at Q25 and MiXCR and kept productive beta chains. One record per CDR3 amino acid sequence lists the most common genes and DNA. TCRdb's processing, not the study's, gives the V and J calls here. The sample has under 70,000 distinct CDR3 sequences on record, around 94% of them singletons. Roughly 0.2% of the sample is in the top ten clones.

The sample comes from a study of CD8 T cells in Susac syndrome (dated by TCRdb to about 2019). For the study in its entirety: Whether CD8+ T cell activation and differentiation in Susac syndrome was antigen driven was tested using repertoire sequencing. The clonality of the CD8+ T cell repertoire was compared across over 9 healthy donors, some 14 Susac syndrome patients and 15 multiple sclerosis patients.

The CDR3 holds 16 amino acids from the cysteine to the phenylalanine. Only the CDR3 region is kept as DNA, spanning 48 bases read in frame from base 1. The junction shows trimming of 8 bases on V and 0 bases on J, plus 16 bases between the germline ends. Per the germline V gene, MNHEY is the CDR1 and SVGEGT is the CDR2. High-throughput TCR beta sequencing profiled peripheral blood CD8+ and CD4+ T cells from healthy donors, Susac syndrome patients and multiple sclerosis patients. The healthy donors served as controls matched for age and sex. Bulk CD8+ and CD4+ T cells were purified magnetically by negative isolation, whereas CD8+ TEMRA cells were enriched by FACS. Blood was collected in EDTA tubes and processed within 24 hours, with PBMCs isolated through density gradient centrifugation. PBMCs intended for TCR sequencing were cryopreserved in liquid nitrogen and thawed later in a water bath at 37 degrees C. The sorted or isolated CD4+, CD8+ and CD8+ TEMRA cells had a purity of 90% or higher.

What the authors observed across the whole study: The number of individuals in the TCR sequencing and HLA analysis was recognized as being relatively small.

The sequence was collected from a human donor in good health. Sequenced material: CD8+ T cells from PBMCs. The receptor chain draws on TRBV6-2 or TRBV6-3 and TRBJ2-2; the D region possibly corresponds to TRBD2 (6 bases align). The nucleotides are TGTGCCAGCGGATCGGCTTGGGGGGCGAACACCGGGGAGCTGTTTTTT. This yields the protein CASGSAWGANTGELFF.